Shown below are 19 T cell receptor beta chains from a single sample sequenced in a study of blood T cell repertoires in COVID-19. Here immunoSEQ multiplex PCR was the method, and the copy in TCRdb shows in-frame clones only, minus some. The data hold 150,000 to 200,000 clones, with about 86% observed a single time. Sequencing used peripheral blood. These receptors originate from a man aged 50 or older with active or convalescent COVID-19.

A remark on this clone: Other DNA sequences within the sample encode an identical CDR3. The chain combines TRBV30 with TRBJ2-1; no clear D. The V end was cut by 0 bases, the J end by 6 bases, with 3 bases between. CDR1 is GTSNPN, CDR2 SVGIG, per germline (reference sequence). The CDR3 loop spans 11 amino acids. CDR3 DNA sequence: TGTGCCTGGAGTGTACTCAATGAGCAGTTCTTC. It specifies CAWSVLNEQFF.

The chain uses TRBV3-1 (or the pseudogene TRBV3-2) and TRBJ2-5, with TRBD2 as a possible D gene (6 bases). Germline lookup yields CDR1 LGHDT and CDR2 YNNKEL (reference sequence). Trimming pared 5 bases from V and 6 bases from J, leaving 10 bases between. The CDR3 loop spans 12 amino acids. CDR3 protein: CASSFGGKTQYF. As DNA, the CDR3 is TGTGCCAGCAGCTTCGGGGGAAAGACCCAGTACTTC.

V and J are TRBV7-3 and TRBJ2-3, with D possibly matching TRBD2 (5 bases). The CDR3 totals 14 residues. V gave up 3 bases and J gave up 1 base, with 8 bases separating them. Germline CDR1 SGHTA, CDR2 FQGTGA. The CDR3 DNA reads TGTGCCAGCAGCTTCGGCGGGCGCACAGATACGCAGTATTTT. This gives the protein CASSFGGRTDTQYF.

V and J are TRBV19 and TRBJ2-5; no firm D call. This CDR3 region has 13 residues. Looked up from germline, CDR1 is LNHDA and CDR2 is SQIVND (reference sequence). Deletions cut 9 bases from V and 2 bases from J, with 13 bases between. CDR3 in DNA: TGTGCCAGCTCCGTGGGCTGGCAAGAGACCCAGTACTTC. This gives the protein CASSVGWQETQYF. Based on the CDR3 plus reference TRBV19 and TRBJ2-5, the full variable domain is DGGITQSPKYLFRKEGQNVTLSCEQNLNHDAMYWYRQDPGQGLRLIYYSQIVNDFQKGDIAEGYSVSREKKESFPLTVTSAQKNPTAFYLCASSVGWQETQYFGPGTRLLVL.

This chain uses TRBV27 with TRBJ1-5; TRBD1 aligns across 7 bases. The CDR3 extends over 15 amino acids. J was trimmed by 2 bases and V by 6 bases; bases with no gene match: 7. Germline lookup yields CDR1 MNHEY and CDR2 SMNVEV (reference sequence). This CDR3 is CASSRRQGGNQPQHF. The CDR3 nucleotides are TGTGCCAGCAGCCGAAGACAGGGAGGCAATCAGCCCCAGCATTTT.

V and J are TRBV27 and TRBJ1-2; D is ambiguous. V shed 6 bases and J shed 3 bases, with 14 bases lying between them. Germline values: CDR1 MNHEY, CDR2 SMNVEV (reference sequence). CDR3 size: 14 residues. CDR3 residues: CASRSSGFDYGYTF. The CDR3 coding sequence is TGTGCCAGCAGAAGTTCGGGATTCGACTATGGCTACACCTTC.

This clone was detected only a few times. The V and J genes are TRBV19 and TRBJ1-2; the D gene is possibly TRBD1 (5 bases). V was cut by 7 bases and J by 8 bases, with 11 bases left in between. Looked up from germline, CDR1 is LNHDA and CDR2 is SQIVND (reference sequence). The CDR3 is 11 residues long. CDR3 bases: TGTGCCAGTACTGGGGGGGAAGGCTACACCTTC. Translated, it gives CASTGGEGYTF.

The count of this clone is one. This sequence joins TRBV27 and TRBJ2-5; tentative D call: TRBD2 (5 bases). Trimming pared 2 bases from V and 7 bases from J, leaving 11 bases between. The V gene's germline CDR1 is MNHEY and CDR2 SMNVEV (reference sequence). This CDR3 has 13 residues. The CDR3 protein is CASSLEGFGTQYF. CDR3 DNA: TGTGCCAGCAGTTTAGAGGGTTTCGGGACCCAGTACTTC.

The CDR3 DNA follows: TGTGCCAGCAGCCCCGGACAGAACCAAGAGACCCAGTACTTC. Translated, it gives CASSPGQNQETQYF. This chain connects TRBV11-2 to TRBJ2-5, with D possibly matching TRBD1 (6 bases). The CDR3 contains 14 residues. The germline CDR1 and CDR2 sequences are SGHAT and FQNNGV. V dropped 5 bases and J dropped 0 bases, with 10 bases sitting between them.

The chain carries TRBV7-9 and TRBJ2-5; 7 bases match TRBD2. The CDR3 has 13 residues. CDR1 and CDR2 from the germline V gene are SEHNR and FQNEAQ (reference sequence). Trimming at V came to 2 bases and at J to 4 bases, leaving 1 base not matched to a gene. This CDR3 reads CASSLLAAETQYF. The DNA for the CDR3 is TGTGCCAGCAGCTTACTAGCGGCAGAGACCCAGTACTTC.

V and J are TRBV13 and TRBJ2-5, with 9 bases matching TRBD2. Germline lookup yields CDR1 PRHDT and CDR2 FYEKMQ (reference sequence). This CDR3 region has 14 residues. V was pared by 8 bases and J by 4 bases, with 8 bases of the junction left unmatched. CDR3 DNA: TGTGCCAGCTTAAGGCGGGGGGGCCGAGAGACCCAGTACTTC. Protein product: CASLRRGGRETQYF.

The table lists this clone with a count of one. The gene calls are TRBV28 and TRBJ1-6; 11 bases line up with TRBD1. The CDR3 totals 15 residues. CDR1 and CDR2 from the germline V gene are MDHEN and SYDVKM. Trimming cost V 2 bases and J 10 bases; bases outside gene matches: 4. The CDR3 is CASSLDGTGGSPLHF. Here the CDR3 DNA reads TGTGCCAGCAGTTTAGACGGGACAGGGGGATCACCCCTCCACTTT.

The chain recombines TRBV27 with TRBJ2-2, with 7 bases aligning to TRBD1. Germline values: CDR1 MNHEY, CDR2 SMNVEV (reference sequence). The V segment lost 0 bases and the J segment 4 bases; nucleotides outside the gene matches: 5. This CDR3 spans 16 amino acids. The CDR3 DNA follows: TGTGCCAGCAGTTTATCAGGGGGCGTGGGCACCGGGGAGCTGTTTTTT. As protein: CASSLSGGVGTGELFF.

CDR3 protein: CASSVEDRGSEQYF. The CDR3 DNA follows: TGTGCCAGCAGCGTAGAGGACAGGGGGAGCGAGCAGTACTTC. The chain combines TRBV9 with TRBJ2-7; the match to TRBD1 covers 10 bases. The CDR3 extends over 14 amino acids. V gave up 0 bases and J gave up 6 bases; unmatched junction bases: 3. Germline CDR1 and CDR2: SGDLS and YYNGEE.

This chain links TRBV2 with TRBJ1-1; no clear D gene. Trimming pared 7 bases from V and 4 bases from J, leaving 10 bases between. CDR3 length: 12 residues. Germline CDR1 is SNHLY and CDR2 is FYNNEI. Written as DNA, the CDR3 is TGTGCCAGCATGGTAGAGAGCACTGAAGCTTTCTTT. It is translated as CASMVESTEAFF.

This clone was observed a single time. This sequence joins TRBV28 and TRBJ1-1, with 8 bases identical to TRBD1. The CDR3 sequence is 15 residues long. V lost 1 base, J lost 4 bases, and 5 bases stayed unmatched. The V gene's germline CDR1 is MDHEN and CDR2 SYDVKM. As DNA, the CDR3 is TGTGCCAGCAGTTTATACTCAACAGGGGGCACTGAAGCTTTCTTT. Protein: CASSLYSTGGTEAFF.

V gene TRBV7-2 combines with J gene TRBJ2-7, with D possibly being TRBD1 (6 bases). The CDR3 has 15 amino acids. V was shortened by 1 base and J by 2 bases, with 12 bases between the two germline ends. Germline V lookup: CDR1 SGHTA, CDR2 FQGNSA. Written as DNA, the CDR3 is TGTGCCAGCAGCTTAGTAACAGGGCTCACCTACGAGCAGTACTTC. As protein: CASSLVTGLTYEQYF.

The CDR3 DNA is TGTGCCAGCAGCCCGGGACAGAACTATGGCTACACCTTC. Its translation is CASSPGQNYGYTF. V gene TRBV28 combines with J gene TRBJ1-2; 7 nucleotides line up with TRBD1. The germline gives CDR1 MDHEN, CDR2 SYDVKM. The V gene end was trimmed by 6 bases and the J gene end by 2 bases; junction bases not matched to a gene: 3. The CDR3 length is 13 residues.

The V gene is TRBV5-1, the J gene TRBJ2-1; TRBD2 aligns across 11 bases. The V gene end was trimmed by 4 bases and the J gene end by 5 bases; junction bases not matched to a gene: 2. CDR1 and CDR2 (germline): SGHRS, YFSETQ. The CDR3 has 14 residues. The CDR3 spells CASSKGLADNEQFF. The CDR3 DNA sequence: TGCGCCAGCAGCAAGGGACTAGCGGACAATGAGCAGTTCTTC.